A single sample is the source of the 31 T cell receptor beta chains below, sequenced in a study of cytomegalovirus exposure and HLA in healthy donors. PCR primers comprised 60 Vbeta and 13 Jbeta primers. The assay was immunoSEQ multiplex PCR, and TCRdb's table has in-frame clones only and misses some. Of approximately 200,000 clones listed, around 81% are singletons. The sample taken for sequencing was PBMCs. The receptors originated from a woman under 30 in good health and CMV-seropositive.

This clone was picked up a small number of times. CDR3 nucleotides: TGTGCCAGCAGCTTGCGGGGGTGGGCCGGGGAGCTGTTTTTT. Translation gives CASSLRGWAGELFF. The chain employs TRBV5-5 and TRBJ2-2; possible D gene TRBD2, 6 bases. The V gene lost 1 base and the J gene lost 6 bases, with 10 bases spanning the gap. This CDR3 region has 14 residues. CDR1 is SGHKS, CDR2 YYEKEE, per germline (reference sequence).

This chain joins TRBV14 and TRBJ1-1; D is ambiguous. The germline V gene has CDR1 SGHDN and CDR2 FVKESK. V shed 11 bases and J shed 7 bases, with 20 bases lying between them. CDR3 size: 13 residues. DNA of the CDR3: TGTGCCTGCTCGGACTTCCATCGGGGTGAAGCTTTCTTT. Its protein product is CACSDFHRGEAFF.

In DNA, the CDR3 is TGTGCCAGCAGTGGACTGGCGGGGGAAGAGACCCAGTACTTC. Amino acids: CASSGLAGEETQYF. V gene TRBV6-1 combines with J gene TRBJ2-5; 7 bases map to TRBD2. V trimming: 4 bases; J trimming: 3 bases; junction bases outside the gene matches: 5. The CDR3 runs to 14 residues. Germline values: CDR1 MNHNS, CDR2 SASEGT.

V usage is TRBV7-6 and J usage is TRBJ1-3, with D hard to call. Trimming left V 2 bases short and J 4 bases short, with 12 bases between. Germline lookup yields CDR1 SGHVS and CDR2 FNYEAQ. This CDR3 comprises 15 residues. The CDR3 region has the DNA TGTGCCAGCAGCTTACTCCTGGCGGGGGGAAACACCATATATTTT. This gives the protein CASSLLLAGGNTIYF.

The CDR3 nucleotides read TGTGCCAGCCTCCGGGACAGGATCTACAATGAGCAGTTCTTC. Translation gives CASLRDRIYNEQFF. The genes are TRBV14 and TRBJ2-1; TRBD1 matches at 8 bases. V shed 8 bases and J 3 bases; nucleotides not matched to a gene: 6. Germline V gives CDR1 SGHDN, CDR2 FVKESK. CDR3 length: 14 residues.

This clone occurred a few times. The chain joins TRBV30 to TRBJ2-2; the D gene is possibly TRBD1 (6 bases). The CDR3 totals 13 residues. V was pared by 4 bases and J by 4 bases, with 10 bases between. Looked up from germline, CDR1 is GTSNPN and CDR2 is SVGIG (reference sequence). The CDR3, as DNA: TGTGCCTGGATGGGACACACCACCGGGGAGCTGTTTTTT. Encoded protein: CAWMGHTTGELFF.

This sequence joins TRBV5-4 and TRBJ2-5; D is possibly TRBD1 (6 bases). The CDR3 runs 16 residues. Trimming left V 4 bases short and J 0 bases short, with 16 bases between. Germline CDR1 and CDR2: SGHNT and YYREEE (reference sequence). CDR3 residues: CASSLSGQGYQETQYF. As DNA, the CDR3 is TGTGCCAGCAGCCTTTCAGGGCAGGGGTACCAAGAGACCCAGTACTTC.

The rearrangement uses TRBV7-9 and TRBJ2-2, with a possible D match to TRBD2 (6 bases). The CDR3 is 14 amino acids. Germline CDR1 SEHNR, CDR2 FQNEAQ (reference sequence). V was trimmed by 5 bases and J by 3 bases, leaving 10 bases between them. The CDR3 DNA sequence: TGTGCCAGCAGCCTTGGGACTGACACCGGGGAGCTGTTTTTT. Encoded protein: CASSLGTDTGELFF.

V is TRBV7-8 and J is TRBJ2-1; 12 positions agree with TRBD2. Germline assignment: CDR1 SGHVS and CDR2 FQNEAQ. The J segment lost 6 bases and the V segment lost 1 base, leaving 10 bases of the junction unmatched. CDR3 length equals 18 residues. The CDR3 spells CASSLELAGGHTSNEQFF. DNA for the CDR3: TGTGCCAGCAGCTTAGAACTAGCGGGGGGCCACACTTCCAATGAGCAGTTCTTC.

This clone occurred a few times. This rearrangement joins TRBV30 to TRBJ2-1; 7 bases are a match to TRBD2. Germline CDR1 GTSNPN, CDR2 SVGIG (reference sequence). There are 15 residues in the CDR3. Trimming removed 0 bases from V and 1 base from J; junction bases left unmatched: 3. The CDR3 protein is CAWSVQLASYNEQFF. DNA for the CDR3: TGTGCCTGGAGTGTACAACTAGCGTCCTACAATGAGCAGTTCTTC. Using reference TRBV30 and TRBJ2-1 for the parts outside the CDR3, the full variable domain is SQTIHQWPATLVQPVGSPLSLECTVEGTSNPNLYWYRQAAGRGLQLLFYSVGIGQISSEVPQNLSASRPQDRQFILSSKKLLLSDSGFYLCAWSVQLASYNEQFFGPGTRLTVL.

The gene calls are TRBV7-9 and TRBJ2-2; 7 nucleotides align to TRBD2. This CDR3 comprises 18 residues. Germline CDR1 and CDR2: SEHNR and FQNEAQ (reference sequence). J lost 4 bases, V lost 2 bases, and 13 bases had no gene match. The CDR3 here is CASSLRPSSGTTTGELFF. Written as DNA, the CDR3 is TGTGCCAGCAGCTTACGCCCGTCGAGCGGGACTACCACCGGGGAGCTGTTTTTT.

This chain joins TRBV28 and TRBJ1-4; D call uncertain. CDR3 length: 15 amino acids. Trimming pared 6 bases from V and 0 bases from J, leaving 11 bases between. Germline values: CDR1 MDHEN, CDR2 SYDVKM. The CDR3, as DNA: TGTGCCAGCAGCGCCCCGGGTGCAACTAATGAAAAACTGTTTTTT. Translated, it gives CASSAPGATNEKLFF.

The chain is built from TRBV28 and TRBJ2-5; 14 bases are shared with TRBD2. V lost 7 bases, J lost 2 bases, and 3 bases stayed unmatched. CDR1 and CDR2 (germline): MDHEN, SYDVKM. CDR3 length: 15 amino acids. CDR3 DNA: TGTGCCAGCACCGGGACTAGCGGGGGACAAGAGACCCAGTACTTC. It translates to CASTGTSGGQETQYF.

This chain joins TRBV19 and TRBJ1-3; the D gene is possibly TRBD1 (5 bases). Germline V gives CDR1 LNHDA, CDR2 SQIVND (reference sequence). Trimming removed 1 base from V and 4 bases from J, with 14 bases in between. This CDR3 contains 16 residues. CDR3 nucleotides: TGTGCCAGTAGTATAGTCAGCAGGGCCTACGGAAACACCATATATTTT. As protein: CASSIVSRAYGNTIYF. Combining the CDR3 with reference TRBV19 and TRBJ1-3 gives the whole variable domain DGGITQSPKYLFRKEGQNVTLSCEQNLNHDAMYWYRQDPGQGLRLIYYSQIVNDFQKGDIAEGYSVSREKKESFPLTVTSAQKNPTAFYLCASSIVSRAYGNTIYFGEGSWLTVV.

The chain recombines TRBV28 with TRBJ2-3; 7 bases are a match to TRBD1. J was trimmed by 1 base and V by 5 bases; bases with no gene match: 3. Germline V gives CDR1 MDHEN, CDR2 SYDVKM. The length of the CDR3 is 14 residues. The CDR3, as DNA: TGTGCCAGCAGTCCCGACAGGGGCACAGATACGCAGTATTTT. Translated: CASSPDRGTDTQYF.

This clone came up once. This chain connects TRBV28 to TRBJ2-5; perhaps TRBD1 as D (6 bases). The CDR3 extends over 15 amino acids. Per the germline V gene, CDR1 is MDHEN and CDR2 is SYDVKM. The ends were cut back, 6 bases at V and 5 bases at J, with 19 bases in the middle. CDR3 residues: CASSRPTTGKETQYF. CDR3 sequence (DNA): TGTGCCAGCAGCCGACCTACCACAGGGAAGGAGACCCAGTACTTC.

The chain uses TRBV4-1 and TRBJ2-3; D might be TRBD2 (6 bases). CDR1 is MGHRA, CDR2 YSYEKL, per germline. This CDR3 has 16 amino acids. V lost 7 bases to trimming and J lost 2 bases, with 19 bases between them. The CDR3 sequence is CASNPGTRGLTDTQYF. The CDR3 DNA follows: TGCGCCAGCAACCCTGGGACGCGGGGCCTCACAGATACGCAGTATTTT.

This clone was seen just once. The rearrangement links TRBV18 to TRBJ1-1; D may be TRBD1 (6 bases). V lost 4 bases and J 5 bases, leaving 17 bases between the germline ends. This CDR3 is 15 amino acids long. Germline CDR1 is KGHSH and CDR2 is LQKENI. CDR3 residues: CASSLEGGRNTEAFF. The CDR3 DNA sequence: TGTGCCAGCTCACTCGAGGGGGGGCGAAATACTGAAGCTTTCTTT.

This clone has just a few counts. The chain carries TRBV5-1 and TRBJ1-1; 8 bases map to TRBD1. J lost 6 bases, V lost 1 base, and 8 bases had no gene match. The CDR3 is 15 amino acids. Germline V lookup: CDR1 SGHRS, CDR2 YFSETQ. The CDR3, as DNA: TGCGCCAGCAGCTTGACGACGTCGACAGGGGCTGAAGCTTTCTTT. The encoded protein is CASSLTTSTGAEAFF.

J is TRBJ2-5 and V is TRBV4-2; possible D gene TRBD1, 5 bases. Germline V lookup: CDR1 LGHNA, CDR2 YNFKEQ. V lost 1 base and J lost 5, with 14 bases in between. CDR3 size: 15 residues. CDR3: CASSQVGQALETQYF. CDR3 bases: TGTGCCAGCAGCCAAGTGGGGCAGGCTTTGGAGACCCAGTACTTC.

The J gene is TRBJ1-1, the V gene TRBV6-1, with D possibly TRBD1 on 6 matching bases. The CDR3 has 13 residues. Germline V gene lookup returns CDR1 MNHNS and CDR2 SASEGT. With 6 bases removed from V and 1 base from J, the gap between germline ends came to 9 bases. Here the CDR3 DNA reads TGTGCCAGCAGCGGACAGAGGAACACTGAAGCTTTCTTT. Translated, it gives CASSGQRNTEAFF.

By share of the sample, this clone is medium-sized. This CDR3 reads CASSIASGGVIDEQFF. In nucleotides, the CDR3 is TGTGCCAGTAGTATCGCTAGCGGGGGGGTGATTGATGAGCAGTTCTTC. The V and J genes are TRBV19 and TRBJ2-1; 12 bases fit TRBD2. The CDR3 consists of 16 residues. Germline CDR1 and CDR2: LNHDA and SQIVND (reference sequence). V trimming: 3 bases; J trimming: 8 bases; junction bases outside the gene matches: 8.

The chain couples TRBV5-1 to TRBJ2-4; D perhaps matches TRBD1 (7 bases). The V end was cut by 4 bases, the J end by 2 bases, with 13 bases between. This CDR3 contains 15 residues. Germline V gene sequence: CDR1 SGHRS, CDR2 YFSETQ. The CDR3 DNA reads as TGCGCCAGCAGCCAGGGGGGCTGGACCAAAAACATTCAGTACTTC. Translating gives CASSQGGWTKNIQYF.

This clone was detected once. This sequence joins TRBV19 and TRBJ2-1; a possible D gene is TRBD2 (6 bases). From germline, CDR1 is LNHDA and CDR2 SQIVND (reference sequence). The V end lost 6 bases, the J end lost 3 bases, and 15 bases lay between the germline ends. The CDR3 length is 15 residues. The CDR3 nucleotides are TGTGCCAGTAGCTCCATGGGGGGAGTCTACAATGAGCAGTTCTTC. This encodes CASSSMGGVYNEQFF. The variable domain in full, completed from reference TRBV19 and TRBJ2-1, reads DGGITQSPKYLFRKEGQNVTLSCEQNLNHDAMYWYRQDPGQGLRLIYYSQIVNDFQKGDIAEGYSVSREKKESFPLTVTSAQKNPTAFYLCASSSMGGVYNEQFFGPGTRLTVL.

This chain connects TRBV28 to TRBJ1-5, with 7 bases identical to TRBD1. After removal of 8 bases from V and 5 bases from J, the junction contained 6 bases not matched to a gene. The CDR3 is made up of 13 amino acids. CDR1 and CDR2 from the germline V gene are MDHEN and SYDVKM. The CDR3 protein is CASGDRIYQPQHF. CDR3 in DNA: TGTGCCAGCGGGGACAGAATCTATCAGCCCCAGCATTTT. Supplemented by reference TRBV28 and TRBJ1-5, the full variable domain reads DVKVTQSSRYLVKRTGEKVFLECVQDMDHENMFWYRQDPGLGLRLIYFSYDVKMKEKGDIPEGYSVSREKKERFSLILESASTNQTSMYLCASGDRIYQPQHFGDGTRLSIL.

The genes are TRBV27 and TRBJ1-5, with TRBD1 as a possible D gene (6 bases). Trimming took 7 bases from V and 0 from J, leaving 16 bases between them. From germline, CDR1 is MNHEY and CDR2 SMNVEV (reference sequence). This CDR3 contains 16 residues. The CDR3 nucleotides read TGTGCCAGCAATCAGGGGTCAGCCCCTAGCAATCAGCCCCAGCATTTT. Encoded protein: CASNQGSAPSNQPQHF.

V gene TRBV18 combines with J gene TRBJ2-3; tentative D call: TRBD1 (6 bases). Trimming removed 6 bases from V and 3 bases from J, with 16 bases in between. Looked up from germline, CDR1 is KGHSH and CDR2 is LQKENI. The CDR3 contains 15 residues. The CDR3: CASSYRDTETDTQYF. The DNA for the CDR3 is TGTGCCAGCTCGTACCGGGACACCGAAACAGATACGCAGTATTTT.

The rearrangement joins TRBV4-2 to TRBJ1-2; tentative D call: TRBD1 (5 bases). There are 13 residues in the CDR3. V lost 6 bases to trimming and J lost 4 bases, with 12 bases between them. Per the germline V gene, CDR1 is LGHNA and CDR2 is YNFKEQ. CDR3 region: CASSIGAVYGYTF. DNA of the CDR3: TGTGCCAGCAGTATTGGGGCGGTCTATGGCTACACCTTC.

This clone appeared once. The chain carries TRBV2 and TRBJ2-1; D is possibly TRBD1 (6 bases). CDR3 length equals 14 residues. The germline gives CDR1 SNHLY, CDR2 FYNNEI. The V end lost 9 bases, the J end lost 3 bases, and 15 bases lay between the germline ends. CDR3 sequence reads: CASGTIILYNEQFF. CDR3 nucleotides: TGTGCCAGTGGGACAATCATCCTCTACAATGAGCAGTTCTTC.

CDR3 nucleotides: TGCGCCAGCAGCCAAGATCAGCGGGGGCAAGAGACCCAGTACTTC. Encoded protein: CASSQDQRGQETQYF. The chain has TRBV4-1 and TRBJ2-5; 8 positions match TRBD2. V dropped 0 bases and J dropped 2; count of bases not matched to a gene: 2. Germline V CDR1 and CDR2: MGHRA, YSYEKL. This CDR3 spans 15 amino acids.

This clone has more than one count but fewer than ten. This chain connects TRBV5-5 to TRBJ1-5, with 8 bases lining up with TRBD1. The V gene's germline CDR1 is SGHKS and CDR2 YYEKEE (reference sequence). The CDR3 extends over 15 amino acids. J was trimmed by 9 bases and V by 4 bases; bases with no gene match: 12. CDR3 nucleotide sequence: TGTGCCAGCAGCCTGACAGGGGACGCGTTAACGCCCCAGCATTTT. Translating gives CASSLTGDALTPQHF.